What follows describes a single T cell receptor beta chain. Sequencing used immunoSEQ multiplex PCR; TCRdb keeps in-frame clones, though not all of them. The sample shows 120,000 or so clones, around 92% of them seen only once. The sample comes from a study of control samples from healthy donors and cancer patients. Losses at the gene ends were 0 bases for V and 6 bases for J; bases not matched to a gene: 6. The CDR3 runs to 16 residues. From germline, CDR1 is LGHDT and CDR2 YNNKEL (reference sequence). Sequenced material: PBMCs. J is TRBJ2-2 and V is TRBV3-1 (or the pseudogene TRBV3-2), with 8 bases fitting TRBD2. The receptor was isolated from an elderly man with head and neck cancer. CDR3 coding DNA: TGTGCCAGCAGCCAAGAGACGGGAGGGCCTTCCGGGGAGCTGTTTTTT. Translating it yields CASSQETGGPSGELFF.